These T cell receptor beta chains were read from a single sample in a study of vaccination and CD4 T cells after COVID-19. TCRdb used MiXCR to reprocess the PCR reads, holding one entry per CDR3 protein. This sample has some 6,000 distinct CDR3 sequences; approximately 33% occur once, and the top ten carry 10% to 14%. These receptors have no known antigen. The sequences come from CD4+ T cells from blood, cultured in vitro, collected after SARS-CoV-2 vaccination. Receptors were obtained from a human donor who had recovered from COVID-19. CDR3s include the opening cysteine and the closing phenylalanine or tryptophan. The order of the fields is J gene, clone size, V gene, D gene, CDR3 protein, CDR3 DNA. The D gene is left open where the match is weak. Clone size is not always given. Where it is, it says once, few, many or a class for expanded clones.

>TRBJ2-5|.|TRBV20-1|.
CSARGHRQETQYF
TGCAGTGCTAGAGGACACCGCCAAGAGACCCAGTACTTC
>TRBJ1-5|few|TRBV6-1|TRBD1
CASKGSTGGNQPQHF
TGTGCCAGCAAGGGGTCAACAGGGGGCAATCAGCCCCAGCATTTT
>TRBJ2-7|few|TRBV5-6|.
CASSESAEQYF
TGTGCCAGCAGCGAGTCGGCCGAGCAGTACTTC
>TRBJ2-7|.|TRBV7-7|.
CASNFNTYEQYF
TGTGCTAGCAACTTTAATACCTACGAGCAGTACTTC
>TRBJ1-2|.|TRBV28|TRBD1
CASSTPGGSWYYTF
TGTGCCAGCAGTACCCCAGGGGGCAGTTGGTACTACACCTTC
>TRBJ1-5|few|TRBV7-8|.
CASSLAPYSNQPQHF
TGTGCCAGCAGCTTAGCGCCCTATAGCAATCAGCCCCAGCATTTT
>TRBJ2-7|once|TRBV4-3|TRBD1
CASSRQGGPSYEQYF
TGCGCCAGCAGCCGACAGGGGGGGCCGTCCTACGAGCAGTACTTC
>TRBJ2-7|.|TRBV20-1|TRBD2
CSAPTSGGGEQYF
TGCAGTGCTCCAACTAGCGGGGGGGGAGAGCAGTACTTC
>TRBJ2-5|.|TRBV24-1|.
CATQSTGNRQETQYF
TGTGCCACCCAATCAACAGGAAATCGACAAGAGACCCAGTACTTC
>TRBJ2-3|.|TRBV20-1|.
CSSLTMRGLTDTQYF
TGCAGTTCCTTGACTATGAGGGGACTCACAGATACGCAGTATTTT
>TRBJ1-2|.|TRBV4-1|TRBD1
CASSQEAGGGYTF
TGCGCCAGCAGCCAAGAGGCAGGGGGCGGCTACACCTTC
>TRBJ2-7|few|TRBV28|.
CASSGPGAPTQYF
TGTGCCAGCAGTGGACCGGGCGCGCCTACGCAGTACTTC
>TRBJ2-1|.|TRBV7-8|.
CASSLELRGYNEQFF
TGTGCCAGCAGCTTAGAGCTACGGGGCTACAATGAGCAGTTCTTC
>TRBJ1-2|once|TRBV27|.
CASKKMTGWIGSLAQYGYTF
TGTGCCAGCAAAAAAATGACCGGGTGGATAGGGAGCCTGGCCCAATATGGCTACACCTTC
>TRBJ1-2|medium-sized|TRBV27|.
CASSLSSGLYGYTF
TGTGCCAGCAGTTTGTCATCCGGCCTCTATGGCTACACCTTC
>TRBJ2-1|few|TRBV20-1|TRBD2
CSAKNLAGVGSNEQFF
TGCAGTGCTAAAAATTTGGCGGGAGTTGGGTCCAATGAGCAGTTCTTC
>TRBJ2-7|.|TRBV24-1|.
CATSDFYEQYF
TGTGCCACCAGTGATTTCTACGAGCAGTACTTC
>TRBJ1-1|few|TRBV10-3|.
CAISGGTEAFF
TGTGCCATCAGTGGTGGTACTGAAGCTTTCTTT
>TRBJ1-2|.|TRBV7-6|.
CASSLDERSYGYTF
TGTGCCAGCAGCTTAGATGAGCGTTCCTATGGCTACACCTTC
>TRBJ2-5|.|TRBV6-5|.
CASSYSRSFLAGGYF
TGTGCCAGCAGTTACTCACGTTCGTTTCTGGCGGGCGGCTACTTC
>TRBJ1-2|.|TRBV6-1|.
CASSPETRDAYGYTF
TGTGCCAGCTCACCGGAAACCCGGGACGCCTATGGCTACACCTTC
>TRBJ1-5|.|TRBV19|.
CASSIGSRDNQPQHF
TGTGCCAGTAGTATCGGTTCCAGGGACAATCAGCCCCAGCATTTT
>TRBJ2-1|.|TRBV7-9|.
CASSLDWGADNEQFF
TGTGCCAGCAGCTTAGATTGGGGGGCCGACAATGAGCAGTTCTTC
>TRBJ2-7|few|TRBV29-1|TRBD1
CSASWDSAYEQYF
TGCAGCGCCTCTTGGGACAGTGCCTACGAGCAGTACTTC
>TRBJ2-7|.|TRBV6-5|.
CASSYRSPPGEPEQYF
TGTGCCAGCAGTTACCGGAGTCCGCCAGGGGAGCCCGAGCAGTACTTC
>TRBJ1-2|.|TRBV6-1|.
CASRGQGVGKGYGYTF
TGTGCCAGCAGAGGACAAGGGGTGGGTAAGGGCTATGGCTACACCTTC
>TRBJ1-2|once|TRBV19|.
CASSQGWNYGYTF
TGTGCCAGTTCCCAGGGTTGGAACTATGGCTACACCTTC
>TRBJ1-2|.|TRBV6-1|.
CASRQTGRRNYGYTF
TGTGCCAGCAGGCAAACCGGACGGCGGAACTATGGCTACACCTTC
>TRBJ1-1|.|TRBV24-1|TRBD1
CATSDNRGGHTEAFF
TGTGCCACCAGTGACAACAGGGGTGGTCACACTGAAGCTTTCTTT
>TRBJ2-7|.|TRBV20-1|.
CSARDRSRAYEQYF
TGCAGTGCTAGAGATCGTTCGAGGGCCTACGAGCAGTACTTC
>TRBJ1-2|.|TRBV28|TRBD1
CASSLPRDRDRGYTF
TGTGCCAGCAGTTTACCCAGGGACAGGGATCGAGGCTACACCTTC
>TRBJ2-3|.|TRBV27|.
CASTSSSSTDTQYF
TGTGCCAGCACCTCTAGCTCTAGCACAGATACGCAGTATTTT
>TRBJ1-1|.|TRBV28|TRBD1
CASSMTGIEAFF
TGTGCCAGCAGTATGACAGGGATTGAAGCTTTCTTT
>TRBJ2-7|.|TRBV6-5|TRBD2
CASSYSRPAGTTYEQYF
TGTGCCAGCAGTTACTCCCGGCCAGCGGGGACCACCTACGAGCAGTACTTC
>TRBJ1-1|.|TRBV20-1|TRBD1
CSAETRQGGTEAFF
TGCAGTGCGGAGACCAGACAGGGAGGCACTGAAGCTTTCTTT
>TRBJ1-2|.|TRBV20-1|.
CSARPSGEASIGYTF
TGCAGTGCTAGGCCCTCCGGGGAGGCCTCTATTGGCTACACCTTC
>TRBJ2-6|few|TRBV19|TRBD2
CASGLASTGANVLTF
TGTGCCAGTGGACTAGCCTCGACCGGGGCCAACGTCCTGACTTTC